This is a list of T cell receptor beta chains from one sample in a study of identifying expanded T cells in peripheral blood. TCRdb's copy holds only in-frame clones and misses some; the assay was immunoSEQ multiplex PCR. The sample lists approximately 100,000 clones; around 89% were seen once. Sample: blood. The source is a person between 18 and 70 years old in good health. The CDR3 runs from the conserved cysteine through the conserved F or W. A D gene is named only where the DNA matches it firmly. The listing skips clone size in some rows; elsewhere it reads once, few, many or a size class.

d_call j_call clone_size v_call cdr3_aa cdr3_nt
- TRBJ2-2 once TRBV6-5 CASSYSWGATGELFF TGTGCCAGCAGTTACTCGTGGGGGGCGACCGGGGAGCTGTTTTTT
TRBD1 TRBJ2-5 - TRBV27 CASKNRDRGQETQYF TGTGCCAGCAAGAACCGGGACAGGGGTCAAGAGACCCAGTACTTC
TRBD1 TRBJ1-1 - TRBV10-3 CASSKGTVNTEAFF TGTGCCAGCAGTAAAGGGACAGTGAACACTGAAGCTTTCTTT
TRBD2 TRBJ2-2 - TRBV2 CASRLLAGLSGELFF TGTGCCAGCAGGCTACTAGCGGGGTTATCCGGGGAGCTGTTTTTT
- TRBJ1-1 - TRBV28 CASTGQTINTEAFF TGTGCCAGCACCGGACAGACCATAAACACTGAAGCTTTCTTT
- TRBJ1-2 few TRBV28 CASVTGSLYTF TGTGCCAGCGTTACAGGGAGTCTTTACACCTTC
- TRBJ1-6 few TRBV11-3 CASSLTEDSPLHF TGTGCCAGCAGCTTGACAGAAGATTCACCCCTCCACTTT
- TRBJ2-7 - TRBV2 CASTGASYEQYF TGTGCCAGCACGGGGGCGAGCTACGAGCAGTACTTC
- TRBJ1-1 - TRBV13 CASTVGGGGVTEAFF TGTGCCAGCACCGTCGGGGGGGGCGGGGTCACTGAAGCTTTCTTT
- TRBJ2-7 - TRBV6-6 CASSYSYPPSYEQYF TGTGCCAGCAGTTACTCGTATCCGCCTTCCTACGAGCAGTACTTC
TRBD1 TRBJ1-2 once TRBV10-3 CATSGTGTSEPRGGYTF TGTGCCACGTCCGGGACAGGGACGTCCGAACCCCGCGGTGGCTACACCTTC
- TRBJ1-1 - TRBV18 CASSPSKGDTEAFF TGTGCCAGCTCACCGAGTAAAGGGGACACTGAAGCTTTCTTT
TRBD2 TRBJ2-1 - TRBV7-8 CASSLNSGVYNEQFF TGTGCCAGCAGCCTCAATAGCGGGGTATACAATGAGCAGTTCTTC
TRBD1 TRBJ1-1 - TRBV30 CVWSTWTGNTEAFF TGTGTCTGGAGTACCTGGACAGGGAACACTGAAGCTTTCTTT
- TRBJ1-5 - TRBV12-5 CASGNGAGTNQPQHF TGTGCTAGTGGAAACGGGGCCGGGACAAATCAGCCCCAGCATTTT
- TRBJ1-2 - TRBV6-1 CASSDRIYGCTF TGTGCCAGCAGTGACAGGATATATGGCTGCACCTTC
- TRBJ1-5 - TRBV25-1 CASSVYTKILQPQHF TGTGCCAGCAGTGTGTATACAAAAATTTTGCAGCCCCAGCATTTT
- TRBJ2-1 - TRBV10-3 CAIRTPYRNNEQFF TGTGCCATCAGGACCCCTTACCGAAACAATGAGCAGTTCTTC
- TRBJ2-5 - TRBV7-9 CASRSGVGGETQYF TGTGCCAGCAGATCAGGGGTGGGGGGAGAGACCCAGTACTTC
- TRBJ2-3 - TRBV2 CASSRGASTDTQYF TGTGCCAGCAGTAGGGGGGCTAGCACAGATACGCAGTATTTT
- TRBJ2-3 - TRBV4-3 CASSQAGRGPDTQYF TGCGCCAGCAGCCAAGCGGGCAGGGGCCCAGATACGCAGTATTTT
- TRBJ2-7 - TRBV6-6 CASTPRISYEQYF TGTGCCAGCACGCCCAGGATCTCCTACGAGCAGTACTTC
- TRBJ1-4 once TRBV27 CASSSSGGPGEKLFF TGTGCCAGCAGCTCCAGTGGGGGTCCGGGTGAAAAACTGTTTTTT
- TRBJ1-6 once TRBV7-8 CASSNRQQSSYNSPLHF TGTGCCAGCAGTAACAGACAGCAAAGCTCCTATAATTCACCCCTCCACTTT
TRBD1 TRBJ1-5 - TRBV18 CASSPTRTGFQPQHF TGTGCCAGCTCACCAACAAGGACAGGGTTTCAGCCCCAGCATTTT
- TRBJ2-3 - TRBV11-1 CASSLRGFTDTQYF TGTGCCAGCAGCTTGCGGGGTTTCACAGATACGCAGTATTTT
- TRBJ1-1 - TRBV6-6 CASSYKRQEAFF TGTGCCAGCAGTTACAAAAGACAGGAAGCTTTCTTT
- TRBJ1-6 few TRBV28 CASSPGLPSRSPLHF TGTGCCAGCAGCCCCGGACTCCCGTCAAGGTCACCCCTCCACTTT
TRBD1 TRBJ2-5 - TRBV7-9 CASSPPPGGQYF TGTGCCAGCAGCCCGCCCCCAGGGGGCCAGTACTTC
TRBD1 TRBJ2-7 - TRBV11-2 CASSLSGTGVGEQYF TGTGCCAGCAGCCTCTCCGGGACAGGGGTCGGGGAGCAGTACTTC
- TRBJ1-3 many TRBV14 CASSHSPRADSGNTIYF TGTGCCAGCAGCCACTCGCCCCGGGCGGACTCTGGAAACACCATATATTTT
TRBD1 TRBJ2-1 - TRBV15 CATTGQPEYEQFF TGTGCCACCACGGGACAGCCTGAATATGAGCAGTTCTTC
- TRBJ1-5 - TRBV7-2 CASSLRLAAPNNQPQHF TGTGCCAGCAGCTTACGTTTGGCAGCCCCAAATAATCAGCCCCAGCATTTT
- TRBJ2-5 - TRBV6-5 CASRDLTLGGTQYF TGTGCCAGCAGGGACTTGACCCTGGGTGGGACCCAGTACTTC
TRBD1 TRBJ1-2 - TRBV9 CASSVVPDRGFNGYTF TGTGCCAGCAGCGTAGTGCCGGACAGGGGATTCAATGGCTACACCTTC
TRBD2 TRBJ2-1 - TRBV28 CASREGVREQFF TGTGCCAGCCGGGAGGGGGTTCGGGAGCAGTTCTTC
- TRBJ2-7 - TRBV5-6 CASSLTGITYEQYF TGTGCCAGCAGCTTGACAGGGATCACCTACGAGCAGTACTTC
- TRBJ2-5 once TRBV9 CASSVTGQETQYF TGTGCCAGCAGCGTAACAGGCCAAGAGACCCAGTACTTC
- TRBJ2-3 - TRBV2 CASSHLPTGTTDTQYF TGTGCCAGCAGTCACCTCCCGACAGGAACCACAGATACGCAGTATTTT
- TRBJ2-7 - TRBV7-7 CASSMDTSSYEQYF TGTGCCAGCAGCATGGACACTAGCTCCTACGAGCAGTACTTC
TRBD1 TRBJ1-5 once TRBV11-2 CASSFGTGDQPQHF TGTGCCAGCAGCTTTGGGACAGGGGATCAGCCCCAGCATTTT
TRBD2 TRBJ2-3 - TRBV13 CASSGGLAGLGDTQYF TGTGCCAGCAGCGGGGGACTAGCGGGGCTTGGAGATACGCAGTATTTT